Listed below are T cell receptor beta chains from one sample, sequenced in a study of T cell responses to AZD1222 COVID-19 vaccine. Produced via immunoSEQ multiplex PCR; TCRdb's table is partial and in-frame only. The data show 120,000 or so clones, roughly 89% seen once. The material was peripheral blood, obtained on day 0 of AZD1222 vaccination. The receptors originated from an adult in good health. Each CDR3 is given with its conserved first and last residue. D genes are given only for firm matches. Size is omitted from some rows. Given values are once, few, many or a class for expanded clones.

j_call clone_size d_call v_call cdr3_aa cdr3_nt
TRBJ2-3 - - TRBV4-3 CASSQEDQGTDTQYF TGCGCCAGCAGCCAAGAAGACCAGGGCACAGATACGCAGTATTTT
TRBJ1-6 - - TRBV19 CASSIRDSPLHF TGTGCCAGTAGTATAAGGGATTCACCCCTCCACTTT
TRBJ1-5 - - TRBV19 CASSIAVKQPQHF TGTGCCAGTAGTATTGCCGTGAAACAGCCCCAGCATTTT
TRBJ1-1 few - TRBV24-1 CATSDYREDMNTEAFF TGTGCCACCAGTGATTATAGGGAAGACATGAACACTGAAGCTTTCTTT
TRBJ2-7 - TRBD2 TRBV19 CATSRLASSYEQYF TGTGCCACTTCGAGACTAGCGAGCTCCTACGAGCAGTACTTC
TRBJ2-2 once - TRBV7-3 CASSLFGTGELFF TGTGCCAGCAGCTTATTCGGAACCGGGGAGCTGTTTTTT
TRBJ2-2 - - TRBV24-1 CATSDRQGTGELFF TGTGCCACCAGTGACCGGCAAGGCACCGGGGAGCTGTTTTTT
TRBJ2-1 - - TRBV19 CASSTSRVLNEQFF TGTGCCAGTAGTACGAGCCGGGTGCTCAATGAGCAGTTCTTC
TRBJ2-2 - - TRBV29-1 CSVEATAGTGELFF TGCAGCGTTGAGGCGACAGCAGGCACCGGGGAGCTGTTTTTT
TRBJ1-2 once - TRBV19 CASSTTANNYYGYTF TGTGCCAGTAGTACGACAGCGAACAATTACTATGGCTACACCTTC
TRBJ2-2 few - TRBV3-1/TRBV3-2 CASSPSGPTGELFF TGTGCCAGCAGCCCTTCGGGGCCGACCGGGGAGCTGTTTTTT
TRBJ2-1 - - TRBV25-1 CASSESVGRTYNEQFF TGTGCCAGCAGTGAATCCGTGGGCAGAACCTACAATGAGCAGTTCTTC
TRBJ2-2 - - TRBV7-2 CASRTLNTGELFF TGTGCCAGCCGGACGTTGAACACCGGGGAGCTGTTTTTT
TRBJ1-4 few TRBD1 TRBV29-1 CSVEEGGTGANEKLFF TGCAGCGTTGAAGAAGGGGGGACAGGGGCTAATGAAAAACTGTTTTTT
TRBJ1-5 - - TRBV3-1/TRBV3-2 CASSQAGTGQHF TGTGCCAGCAGCCAAGCGGGAACTGGCCAGCATTTT
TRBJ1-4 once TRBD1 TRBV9 CASSGSGTEPSTNEKLFF TGTGCCAGCAGCGGATCCGGGACAGAACCTTCAACTAATGAAAAACTGTTTTTT
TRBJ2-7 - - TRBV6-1 CASSTPPYEQYF TGTGCCAGCAGTACCCCCCCTTACGAGCAGTACTTC
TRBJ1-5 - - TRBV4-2 CASSRGNQPQHF TGTGCCAGCAGCCGGGGCAATCAGCCCCAGCATTTT
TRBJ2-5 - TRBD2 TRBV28 CASSLAGAGTSRETQYF TGTGCCAGCAGTTTGGCTGGTGCCGGGACTAGCCGAGAGACCCAGTACTTC
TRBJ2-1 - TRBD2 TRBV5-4 CASSPEVAGGPYNEQFF TGTGCCAGCAGCCCCGAAGTAGCGGGAGGGCCATACAATGAGCAGTTCTTC
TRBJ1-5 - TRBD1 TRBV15 CATSRTGQGASLRNQPQHF TGTGCCACCAGCAGGACGGGACAGGGCGCCTCCCTTCGCAATCAGCCCCAGCATTTT
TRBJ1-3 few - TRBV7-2 CASSGGMNGNTIYF TGTGCCAGCAGCGGGGGAATGAACGGAAACACCATATATTTT
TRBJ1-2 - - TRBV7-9 CASSLVLGGSNYGYTF TGTGCCAGCAGCTTAGTACTTGGGGGATCTAACTATGGCTACACCTTC
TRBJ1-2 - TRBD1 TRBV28 CASSLPGQGAGGYTF TGTGCCAGCAGTTTACCGGGACAGGGGGCGGGTGGCTACACCTTC
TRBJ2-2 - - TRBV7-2 CASSLIQVAGELFF TGTGCCAGCAGCCTGATCCAGGTGGCCGGGGAGCTGTTTTTT
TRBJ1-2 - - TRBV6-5 CASSPDRTSNYGYTF TGTGCCAGCAGTCCGGACAGAACGTCTAACTATGGCTACACCTTC
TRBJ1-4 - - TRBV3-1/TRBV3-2 CASSQGGGIYEKLFF TGTGCCAGCAGCCAAGGGGGGGGGATATATGAAAAACTGTTTTTT
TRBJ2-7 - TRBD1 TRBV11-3 CASSPSSDRGLGEQYF TGTGCCAGCAGCCCTTCTTCGGACAGGGGGCTTGGCGAGCAGTACTTC